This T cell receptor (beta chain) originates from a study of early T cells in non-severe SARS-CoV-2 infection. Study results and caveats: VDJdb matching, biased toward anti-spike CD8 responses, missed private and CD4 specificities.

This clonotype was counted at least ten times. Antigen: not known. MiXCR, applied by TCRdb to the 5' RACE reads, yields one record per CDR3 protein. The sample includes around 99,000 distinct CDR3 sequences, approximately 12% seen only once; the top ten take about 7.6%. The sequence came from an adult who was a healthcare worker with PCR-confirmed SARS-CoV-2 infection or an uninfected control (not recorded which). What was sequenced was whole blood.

The CDR3 bases are TGTGCCAGCAGCGCACGATGGGTCAACAATCAGCCCCAGCATTTT. This sequence encodes CASSARWVNNQPQHF. The genes are TRBV7-4 and TRBJ1-5; D gene uncertain. CDR1 and CDR2 from the germline V gene are SGHVT and SQSDAQ. CDR3 length equals 15 residues. V lost 5 bases, J lost 3 bases, and 14 bases lay in between. The full variable domain, in which reference TRBV7-4 and TRBJ1-5 provide the parts outside the CDR3, is GAGVSQSPRYKVAKRGRDVALRCDSISGHVTLYWYRQTLGQGSEVLTYSQSDAQRDKSGRPSGRFSAERPERSVSTLKIQRTEQGDSAVYLCASSARWVNNQPQHFGDGTRLSIL.